This T cell receptor beta chain is from a study of cytomegalovirus exposure and HLA in healthy donors. The protocol was immunoSEQ multiplex PCR, while the TCRdb copy is restricted to in-frame clones and leaves out a portion. The repertoire holds nearly 110,000 clones, with 88% as singletons. With respect to this clone: The antigen remains unidentified.

Study conclusions and caveats: TCR beta chains numbering some 160 were designated cytomegalovirus-associated. A few CMV-associated chains were confirmed in vitro to be specific for CMV antigens.

Germline CDR1 SQVTM, CDR2 ANQGSEA. The trim removed 4 bases at V and 5 bases at J, leaving 7 bases unmatched. CDR3 size: 14 residues. The clonotype originates from a woman under 30 in good health and CMV-seropositive. Material: PBMCs. The chain has TRBV29-1 and TRBJ2-5; 10 bases align to TRBD2. For the CDR3, the DNA is TGCAGCGTTGGCGAGCGGGGGGGCCGCGAGACCCAGTACTTC. Translating gives CSVGERGGRETQYF.